Detailed here is one T cell receptor (beta chain). Patients of the Seattle cohort, enrolled during active infection, were followed longitudinally. The data originate from a study of blood T cell repertoires in COVID-19. For the study at large: The United States, Italy and Spain supplied acute and convalescent COVID-19 samples. The cDNA or gDNA used as material had been derived from T cells, B-cell-depleted T cells, or PBMCs.

The V gene's germline CDR1 is LGHNA and CDR2 YSLEER. V lost 1 base and J lost 5; bases outside the gene matches: 9. The CDR3 has 17 amino acids. Method: immunoSEQ multiplex PCR; TCRdb's copy keeps in-frame clones and lacks some. The sample carries approximately 36,000 clones, around 84% recorded once. The material sequenced was peripheral blood. The clonotype originates from a man in his sixties with COVID-19, enrolled during active disease. The chain carries TRBV4-3 and TRBJ1-4; 8 nucleotides match TRBD1. The CDR3 DNA sequence: TGCGCCAGCAGCCAAGGACTATCAGGGGGCAGAAATGAAAAACTGTTTTTT. It is translated as CASSQGLSGGRNEKLFF.